Listed below are T cell receptor beta chains from one sample, sequenced in a study of cytomegalovirus exposure and HLA in healthy donors. Assay: immunoSEQ multiplex PCR; the TCRdb copy retains only in-frame clones and omits some. Among 75,000 to 90,000 clones listed, roughly 95% were seen once. The sequenced sample was PBMCs. These receptors originate from a man younger than 30 in good health and CMV-seropositive. Both conserved end residues are part of each CDR3. Each record gives: D gene, J gene, CDR3 length, clone size, V gene, CDR3 DNA, CDR3 protein. The D gene is left open where the match is weak. Expanded clones are given a class, and other clones once, few, many or no size at all.

d_call: -; j_call: TRBJ2-2; cdr3_length: 16; clone_size: -; v_call: TRBV5-4; cdr3_nt: TGTGCCAGCAGCTTTAGACTACCCCTCGCCGCCGGGGAGCTGTTTTTT; cdr3_aa: CASSFRLPLAAGELFF
d_call: TRBD2; j_call: TRBJ2-2; cdr3_length: 17; clone_size: -; v_call: TRBV5-1; cdr3_nt: TGCGCCAGCAGCGGCCTGGCGGCGGGAGGAAAAACCGGGGAGCTGTTTTTT; cdr3_aa: CASSGLAAGGKTGELFF
d_call: -; j_call: TRBJ2-7; cdr3_length: 16; clone_size: -; v_call: TRBV27; cdr3_nt: TGTGCCAGCAGTTTATCGCCCTCCCTAGGGGTTCACGAGCAGTACTTC; cdr3_aa: CASSLSPSLGVHEQYF
d_call: -; j_call: TRBJ2-7; cdr3_length: 13; clone_size: -; v_call: TRBV11-2; cdr3_nt: TGTGCCAGCAGCTTAGGGACAGTCTACGAGCAGTACTTC; cdr3_aa: CASSLGTVYEQYF
d_call: -; j_call: TRBJ1-2; cdr3_length: 13; clone_size: -; v_call: TRBV7-6; cdr3_nt: TGTGCCAGCTCCCCGACAGGTAGCTATGGCTACACCTTC; cdr3_aa: CASSPTGSYGYTF
d_call: -; j_call: TRBJ2-2; cdr3_length: 14; clone_size: -; v_call: TRBV4-1; cdr3_nt: TGCGCCAGCAGCCAAGAAGGGGCCACCGGGGAGCTGTTTTTT; cdr3_aa: CASSQEGATGELFF
d_call: TRBD2; j_call: TRBJ2-1; cdr3_length: 16; clone_size: -; v_call: TRBV28; cdr3_nt: TGTGCCAGCAGTTTACCGGGACTAGCGGGAGCGTCTGAGCAGTTCTTC; cdr3_aa: CASSLPGLAGASEQFF
d_call: -; j_call: TRBJ1-2; cdr3_length: 15; clone_size: -; v_call: TRBV9; cdr3_nt: TGTGCCAGCAGCGCACGGGGGGGGGTGGCGAGTGGCTACACCTTC; cdr3_aa: CASSARGGVASGYTF
d_call: -; j_call: TRBJ1-1; cdr3_length: 12; clone_size: once; v_call: TRBV7-9; cdr3_nt: TGTGCCAGCAGCCGCAGGACAGTTGAAGCTTTCTTT; cdr3_aa: CASSRRTVEAFF
d_call: -; j_call: TRBJ2-7; cdr3_length: 12; clone_size: few; v_call: TRBV7-2; cdr3_nt: TGTGCCAGCAGCTTGGACTGGGGCGAGCAGTACTTC; cdr3_aa: CASSLDWGEQYF
d_call: -; j_call: TRBJ1-2; cdr3_length: 15; clone_size: -; v_call: TRBV28; cdr3_nt: TGTGCCAGCAGTTCTTCCTCGATAGAGGACTATGGCTACACCTTC; cdr3_aa: CASSSSSIEDYGYTF
d_call: -; j_call: TRBJ1-1; cdr3_length: 10; clone_size: -; v_call: TRBV20-1; cdr3_nt: TGCAGTGCTTCGGACACTGAAGCTTTCTTT; cdr3_aa: CSASDTEAFF
d_call: TRBD2; j_call: TRBJ2-7; cdr3_length: 15; clone_size: -; v_call: TRBV5-1; cdr3_nt: TGCGCCAGCAGCCCCTATCGGACTAGCAGGGACGAGCAGTACTTC; cdr3_aa: CASSPYRTSRDEQYF
d_call: -; j_call: TRBJ1-1; cdr3_length: 14; clone_size: once; v_call: TRBV7-3; cdr3_nt: TGTGCCAGCAGAATCAGGGTTCAGGACACTGAAGCTTTCTTT; cdr3_aa: CASRIRVQDTEAFF
d_call: -; j_call: TRBJ1-2; cdr3_length: 15; clone_size: once; v_call: TRBV14; cdr3_nt: TGTGCCAGCAGCCAGTCGCCAGGGGAAGGGTATGGCTACACCTTC; cdr3_aa: CASSQSPGEGYGYTF
d_call: TRBD1; j_call: TRBJ2-7; cdr3_length: 19; clone_size: -; v_call: TRBV19; cdr3_nt: TGTGCCAGTAGTAAAGCCGGTACCGTCTTAGGACAGGGCTATCACGAGCAGTACTTC; cdr3_aa: CASSKAGTVLGQGYHEQYF
d_call: -; j_call: TRBJ2-7; cdr3_length: 16; clone_size: -; v_call: TRBV5-5; cdr3_nt: TGTGCCAGCAGCTTGGGAGGGCAGGGGAGACGTCAAGAGCAGTACTTC; cdr3_aa: CASSLGGQGRRQEQYF
d_call: TRBD1; j_call: TRBJ2-5; cdr3_length: 16; clone_size: -; v_call: TRBV2; cdr3_nt: TGTGCCAGCAGCGGGCCCCCGACAGGGTACCAAGAGACCCAGTACTTC; cdr3_aa: CASSGPPTGYQETQYF
d_call: -; j_call: TRBJ2-1; cdr3_length: 14; clone_size: -; v_call: TRBV7-2; cdr3_nt: TGTGCCAGCAGGCTAGGTTTCGGGAGCAGTGAGCAGTTCTTC; cdr3_aa: CASRLGFGSSEQFF
d_call: -; j_call: TRBJ1-4; cdr3_length: 16; clone_size: -; v_call: TRBV5-6; cdr3_nt: TGTGCCAGCAGCTTGGCCCGGACTCCAACGCGGGAAAAACTGTTTTTT; cdr3_aa: CASSLARTPTREKLFF
d_call: TRBD1; j_call: TRBJ2-3; cdr3_length: 16; clone_size: -; v_call: TRBV6-1; cdr3_nt: TGTGCCAGCAGTGAAGCCGGACAGGGCCTAGGATTGATGCAGTATTTT; cdr3_aa: CASSEAGQGLGLMQYF
d_call: TRBD2; j_call: TRBJ2-7; cdr3_length: 15; clone_size: -; v_call: TRBV5-1; cdr3_nt: TGCGCCAGCAGATTTCAGCGGGGGGGTACCTACGAGCAGTACTTC; cdr3_aa: CASRFQRGGTYEQYF
d_call: TRBD1; j_call: TRBJ1-1; cdr3_length: 15; clone_size: -; v_call: TRBV6-4; cdr3_nt: TGTGCCAGCAGCAGGGACAGGAACCAGAACACTGAAGCTTTCTTT; cdr3_aa: CASSRDRNQNTEAFF
d_call: TRBD2; j_call: TRBJ2-1; cdr3_length: 16; clone_size: -; v_call: TRBV28; cdr3_nt: TGTGCCAGCAGTTTAGAAACTAGCGGGGCCTACAATGAGCAGTTCTTC; cdr3_aa: CASSLETSGAYNEQFF
d_call: -; j_call: TRBJ1-4; cdr3_length: 15; clone_size: -; v_call: TRBV18; cdr3_nt: TGTGCCAGCTCACCACCCGCGGGTGGTGGGGAAAAACTGTTTTTT; cdr3_aa: CASSPPAGGGEKLFF
d_call: TRBD1; j_call: TRBJ2-5; cdr3_length: 13; clone_size: -; v_call: TRBV6-5; cdr3_nt: TGTGCCAGCAGGGGGACAGGGAAAGAGACCCAGTACTTC; cdr3_aa: CASRGTGKETQYF
d_call: -; j_call: TRBJ1-2; cdr3_length: 12; clone_size: -; v_call: TRBV6-5; cdr3_nt: TGTGCCAGCTCCCCGGGGGGACCCGGCTACACCTTC; cdr3_aa: CASSPGGPGYTF
d_call: TRBD1; j_call: TRBJ2-1; cdr3_length: 15; clone_size: -; v_call: TRBV14; cdr3_nt: TGTGCCAGCAGCCCAACTCGGACAGGGGCCGATGAGCAGTTCTTC; cdr3_aa: CASSPTRTGADEQFF
d_call: -; j_call: TRBJ2-7; cdr3_length: 13; clone_size: -; v_call: TRBV11-3; cdr3_nt: TGTGCCAGCAGCTTAGGTGGGGAGTCCGAGCAGTACTTC; cdr3_aa: CASSLGGESEQYF
d_call: -; j_call: TRBJ1-1; cdr3_length: 15; clone_size: -; v_call: TRBV28; cdr3_nt: TGTGCCAGCAGTTTATTAGGTGACGGACAAAATGAAGCTTTCTTT; cdr3_aa: CASSLLGDGQNEAFF
d_call: -; j_call: TRBJ2-7; cdr3_length: 11; clone_size: -; v_call: TRBV28; cdr3_nt: TGTGCCAGCACCCAACCGGGCGAGCAGTACTTC; cdr3_aa: CASTQPGEQYF
d_call: TRBD1; j_call: TRBJ1-1; cdr3_length: 13; clone_size: -; v_call: TRBV5-5; cdr3_nt: TGTGCCAGCAGCTTTCCAGGGGGAACTGAAGCTTTCTTT; cdr3_aa: CASSFPGGTEAFF
d_call: -; j_call: TRBJ2-5; cdr3_length: 14; clone_size: -; v_call: TRBV10-2; cdr3_nt: TGCGCCAGCAGTGAACTACAGGGACAAGAGACCCAGTACTTC; cdr3_aa: CASSELQGQETQYF